Included here is one T cell receptor (beta chain) sequence, with context. Antigen: not known. The sample is drawn from a study of identifying expanded T cells in peripheral blood. Overall study results and limits: Roughly 1.2 clones differed between technical replicates, versus 16.4 and 19 over time. Variance in clone template counts between approximately 2-week samples significantly increased with total template count across all healthy donors.

In germline, CDR1 is LNHDA, CDR2 SQIVND (reference sequence). The CDR3 runs 14 residues. V lost 9 bases and J 7 bases, leaving 19 bases between the germline ends. TCRdb's copy holds only in-frame clones and misses some; the assay was immunoSEQ multiplex PCR. The repertoire holds 80,000 to 90,000 clones, with approximately 84% as singletons. The chain combines TRBV19 with TRBJ1-5; TRBD1 might be the D (5 bases). The sequenced sample consisted of blood. The source of this sequence is a person between 18 and 70 years old in good health. The CDR3 sequence: CASRMEGAQQPQHF. The CDR3, as DNA: TGTGCCAGCCGGATGGAAGGGGCTCAACAGCCCCAGCATTTT. Full variable domain (missing parts from reference TRBV19 and TRBJ1-5): DGGITQSPKYLFRKEGQNVTLSCEQNLNHDAMYWYRQDPGQGLRLIYYSQIVNDFQKGDIAEGYSVSREKKESFPLTVTSAQKNPTAFYLCASRMEGAQQPQHFGDGTRLSIL.